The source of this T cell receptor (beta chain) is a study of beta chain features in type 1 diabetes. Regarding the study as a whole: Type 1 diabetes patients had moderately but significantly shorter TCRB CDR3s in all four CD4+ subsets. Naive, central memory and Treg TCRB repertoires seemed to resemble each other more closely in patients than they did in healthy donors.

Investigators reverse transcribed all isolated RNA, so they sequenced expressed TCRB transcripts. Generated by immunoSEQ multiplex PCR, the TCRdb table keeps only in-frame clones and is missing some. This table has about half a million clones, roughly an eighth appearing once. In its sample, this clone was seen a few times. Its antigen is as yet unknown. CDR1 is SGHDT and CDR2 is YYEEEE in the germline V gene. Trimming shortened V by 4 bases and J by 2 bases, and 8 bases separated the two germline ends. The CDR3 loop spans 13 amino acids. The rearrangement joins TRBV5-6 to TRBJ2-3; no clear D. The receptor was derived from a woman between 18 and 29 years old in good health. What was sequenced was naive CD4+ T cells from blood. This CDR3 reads CASSLLTTDTQYF. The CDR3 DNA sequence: TGTGCCAGCAGCCTTCTGACCACAGATACGCAGTATTTT.